This T cell receptor beta chain was obtained from a study of beta chain features in type 1 diabetes. Of the isolated RNA, all was reverse transcribed, and so the sequenced material was expressed TCRB transcripts. Measured with immunoSEQ multiplex PCR; TCRdb has only the in-frame clones, and not every one. The sample lists tens of thousands of clones, 59% occurring once. The CDR3 runs to 15 residues. Per the germline V gene, CDR1 is MNHNS and CDR2 is SASEGT. V trimming: 6 bases; J trimming: 5 bases; junction bases outside the gene matches: 9. The chain couples TRBV6-1 to TRBJ1-1; 10 nucleotides agree with TRBD1. The sample taken for sequencing was Tregs from blood. The TCR sequence derives from a woman younger than 30 in good health. CDR3: CASRETGGKGTEAFF. The CDR3 region has the DNA TGTGCCAGCAGGGAGACAGGGGGCAAGGGAACTGAAGCTTTCTTT.